The rows below give T cell receptor beta chains drawn from one sample of a study of blood T cell repertoires in COVID-19. Sequenced by immunoSEQ multiplex PCR; TCRdb stores in-frame clones only, minus some. The sample contains around 100,000 clones, over 65% of which appear only once. Sequenced: peripheral blood. The receptors shown here come from a man aged 55 to 69 with acute or convalescent COVID-19. Each CDR3 is given with its conserved first and last residue. Fields, in order: J gene, clone size, D gene, V gene, CDR3 protein, CDR3 DNA. D genes are given only for firm matches. Rows give clone size only sometimes, using once, few, many, or a class for an expanded clone.

TRBJ2-3,NA,TRBD2,TRBV19,CASSISSGRGDTQYF,TGTGCCAGTAGTATATCTAGCGGGAGAGGGGATACGCAGTATTTT
TRBJ2-1,NA,TRBD2,TRBV29-1,CSDDGTNGEQFF,TGCAGCGATGACGGGACTAACGGTGAGCAGTTCTTC
TRBJ1-5,NA,NA,TRBV28,CASVGGAGSNQPQHF,TGTGCCAGCGTCGGAGGAGCGGGGAGCAATCAGCCCCAGCATTTT
TRBJ1-1,NA,NA,TRBV7-9,CASSLPITEAFF,TGTGCCAGCAGCTTACCAATCACTGAAGCTTTCTTT
TRBJ1-1,NA,NA,TRBV7-2,CASSLVTGGYTEAFF,TGTGCCAGCAGCTTAGTGACGGGGGGCTACACTGAAGCTTTCTTT
TRBJ2-7,NA,NA,TRBV7-6,CASSLNGYMEQYF,TGTGCCAGCAGCTTAAACGGGTATATGGAGCAGTACTTC
TRBJ2-1,NA,NA,TRBV3-1/TRBV3-2,CASSQRRLRRGQFF,TGTGCCAGCAGCCAGCGACGGCTTAGGCGCGGGCAGTTCTTC
TRBJ2-1,NA,TRBD2,TRBV24-1,CATSDFGTSGNEQFF,TGTGCCACCAGTGATTTCGGGACTAGCGGGAATGAGCAGTTCTTC
TRBJ1-2,NA,NA,TRBV27,CASSLLGDTKIDYTF,TGTGCCAGCAGTTTACTGGGGGACACTAAAATAGACTACACCTTC
TRBJ2-7,NA,TRBD2,TRBV7-9,CASSLRTSVYSLQEQYF,TGTGCCAGCAGCTTGCGGACTAGCGTCTATAGTCTACAGGAGCAGTACTTC
TRBJ1-1,NA,NA,TRBV18,CASSGQLNTEAFF,TGTGCCAGCTCTGGACAGTTGAACACTGAAGCTTTCTTT
TRBJ2-7,NA,NA,TRBV2,CASSEAARQYF,TGTGCCAGCAGTGAAGCAGCTCGCCAGTACTTC
TRBJ1-2,NA,NA,TRBV5-1,CASSTVGENYGYTF,TGCGCCAGCAGTACTGTAGGAGAAAACTATGGCTACACCTTC
TRBJ1-2,once,NA,TRBV11-2,CASYNGYTF,TGTGCCAGCTATAATGGCTACACCTTC
TRBJ2-1,NA,TRBD1,TRBV5-1,CASSVTGFWPYNEQFF,TGCGCCAGCAGCGTGACAGGGTTTTGGCCCTACAATGAGCAGTTCTTC
TRBJ2-3,NA,NA,TRBV29-1,CSVEARAAGTDTQYF,TGCAGCGTTGAAGCCAGGGCTGCTGGCACAGATACGCAGTATTTT
TRBJ2-5,NA,TRBD1,TRBV5-1,CASSLLGTGEETQYF,TGCGCCAGCAGCTTACTCGGGACAGGGGAAGAGACCCAGTACTTC
TRBJ1-1,NA,NA,TRBV28,CASRAPGRRAFF,TGTGCCAGCAGGGCGCCGGGCCGGAGGGCTTTCTTT
TRBJ1-2,NA,TRBD1,TRBV19,CASSISGTGQLGYTF,TGTGCCAGTAGTATCTCTGGGACAGGCCAACTAGGCTACACCTTC
TRBJ2-6,NA,NA,TRBV27,CASSSPSSGANVLTF,TGTGCCAGCAGTTCTCCGAGTAGTGGGGCCAACGTCCTGACTTTC